Listed here are 14 T cell receptor beta chains from one sample, sequenced in a study of cytomegalovirus exposure and HLA in healthy donors. The primer mix had 60 Vbeta and 13 Jbeta primers. This table comes from immunoSEQ multiplex PCR, and its TCRdb copy is limited to in-frame clones, with some not included. Of approximately 130,000 clones in the sample, more than 80% are singletons; the top ten hold around 6.4%. Sequencing input: PBMCs. The receptors were gathered from a woman aged 40 to 49 in good health and CMV-seropositive.

The chain carries TRBV2 and TRBJ1-1, with TRBD1 matching 10 bases. Trimming took 2 bases from V and 4 from J; bases not matched to a gene: 1. This CDR3 has 14 residues. The germline V gene encodes CDR1 SNHLY and CDR2 FYNNEI. The CDR3 reads CASSERTGGTEAFF. The CDR3 DNA follows: TGTGCCAGCAGTGAAAGGACAGGGGGCACTGAAGCTTTCTTT.

The V gene is TRBV2, the J gene TRBJ1-2; no clear D. The germline CDR1 and CDR2 sequences are SNHLY and FYNNEI. V gave up 7 bases and J gave up 8 bases, with 23 bases separating them. The CDR3 runs 15 residues. This CDR3 reads CASIDVAINGRGYTF. Written as DNA, the CDR3 is TGTGCCAGCATTGACGTAGCGATCAATGGTCGGGGCTACACCTTC.

Only one count was recorded for this clone. V gene TRBV19 combines with J gene TRBJ2-2; TRBD2 aligns across 10 bases. Germline trimming cut 6 bases from V and 1 base from J; bases unmatched to any gene: 5. CDR3 size: 16 residues. Germline V lookup: CDR1 LNHDA, CDR2 SQIVND (reference sequence). The CDR3 here is CASRPRTSGNTGELFF. The CDR3 DNA sequence: TGTGCCAGTAGACCTCGGACTAGCGGGAACACCGGGGAGCTGTTTTTT.

The J gene is TRBJ1-6, the V gene TRBV5-6, with 10 positions matching TRBD1. CDR1 is SGHDT and CDR2 is YYEEEE in the germline V gene. The CDR3 has 17 amino acids. The V and J ends lost 4 bases and 0 bases, in that order; junction bases with no gene match: 4. The CDR3 DNA reads as TGTGCCAGCAGCGGGGGACAGGGGAGCTCCTATAATTCACCCCTCCACTTT. Translating it yields CASSGGQGSSYNSPLHF.

The rearrangement links TRBV7-8 to TRBJ1-1, with D unresolved. The CDR3 is 16 residues long. The germline V and J ends were trimmed by 0 bases and 4 bases, with 15 bases remaining between them. Germline-derived CDR1 and CDR2 are SGHVS and FQNEAQ. This chain's CDR3 is CASSLAHRGSPTEAFF. In DNA form, the CDR3 reads TGTGCCAGCAGCTTAGCGCATCGCGGGAGCCCCACTGAAGCTTTCTTT.

The chain links TRBV6-5 to TRBJ2-7, with 8 bases fitting TRBD1. This CDR3 region has 12 residues. Germline V gene lookup returns CDR1 MNHEY and CDR2 SVGAGI. V gave up 8 bases and J gave up 5 bases; unmatched junction bases: 5. The CDR3 sequence: CASRQGLNEQYF. CDR3 sequence (DNA): TGTGCCAGCCGACAGGGGCTCAACGAGCAGTACTTC.

The V and J genes are TRBV18 and TRBJ1-2; 7 bases agree with TRBD1. With V trimmed by 5 bases and J by 4 bases, 13 bases remained unmatched. This CDR3 region has 16 residues. In germline, CDR1 is KGHSH, CDR2 LQKENI. The CDR3 region has the DNA TGTGCCAGCTCAGTACCGGGACAGTTAGCGGCCTATGGCTACACCTTC. Its protein product is CASSVPGQLAAYGYTF.

The chain carries TRBV7-9 and TRBJ2-1, with TRBD1 matching over 9 bases. With V trimmed by 4 bases and J by 7 bases, 11 bases remained unmatched. The CDR3 is made up of 16 amino acids. CDR1 is SEHNR and CDR2 is FQNEAQ in the germline V gene (reference sequence). Here the CDR3 DNA reads TGTGCCAGCAGCTATACAGGGGGCTATGTGTTAAATGAGCAGTTCTTC. This codes for CASSYTGGYVLNEQFF.

V usage is TRBV18 and J usage is TRBJ2-7; TRBD1 matches at 10 bases. Germline V gene data show CDR1 as KGHSH and CDR2 as LQKENI. After removal of 8 bases from V and 5 bases from J, the junction contained 12 bases not matched to a gene. The CDR3 totals 15 residues. The CDR3 coding sequence is TGTGCCAGCCGCGAAGCCGGGACAGGGGACCACGAGCAGTACTTC. It specifies CASREAGTGDHEQYF.

The V call is TRBV5-1, the J call TRBJ1-4; D unclear. CDR1 is SGHRS and CDR2 is YFSETQ in the germline V gene. V lost 1 base and J lost 0, with 13 bases in between. This CDR3 has 17 amino acids. The CDR3 sequence is CASSLLSGAATNEKLFF. CDR3 DNA: TGCGCCAGCAGCTTGCTGAGTGGAGCCGCAACTAATGAAAAACTGTTTTTT.

This chain connects TRBV29-1 to TRBJ1-1, with 8 bases lining up with TRBD1. Unmatched junction bases numbered 4, after V lost 0 bases and J lost 1 base. Germline assignment: CDR1 SQVTM and CDR2 ANQGSEA. This CDR3 contains 15 residues. The CDR3 nucleotides are TGCAGCGTTGAAGACTCAGGGGGCGGGAACACTGAAGCTTTCTTT. It codes for CSVEDSGGGNTEAFF.

The V call is TRBV27, the J call TRBJ1-6; 9 nucleotides line up with TRBD1. The CDR3 has 14 residues. From germline, CDR1 is MNHEY and CDR2 SMNVEV (reference sequence). J gave up 9 bases and V 6 bases, and 6 bases lay outside the gene matches. The CDR3 protein is CASSQDRGLSPLHF. CDR3 DNA sequence: TGTGCCAGCAGCCAGGACAGGGGTCTTTCACCCCTCCACTTT.

This clone was seen once. V and J are TRBV19 and TRBJ2-3, with D possibly matching TRBD1 (5 bases). The CDR3 has 12 residues. Germline assignment: CDR1 LNHDA and CDR2 SQIVND (reference sequence). Trimming took 5 bases from V and 9 from J, leaving 12 bases between them. The DNA of the CDR3 is TGTGCCAGTAGTTCAGGGATGGGAACGCAGTATTTT. Its protein product is CASSSGMGTQYF.

In this sample, this clone turned up once. J is TRBJ1-3 and V is TRBV5-5; perhaps TRBD1 as D (5 bases). V shed 4 bases and J shed 0 bases, with 17 bases lying between them. Germline V gene lookup returns CDR1 SGHKS and CDR2 YYEKEE (reference sequence). The CDR3 totals 17 residues. The CDR3 protein is CASSLGDDSISGNTIYF. The DNA for the CDR3 is TGTGCCAGCAGCCTGGGGGATGACAGTATCTCTGGAAACACCATATATTTT. Using reference TRBV5-5 and TRBJ1-3 for the parts outside the CDR3, the full variable domain is DAGVTQSPTHLIKTRGQQVTLRCSPISGHKSVSWYQQVLGQGPQFIFQYYEKEERGRGNFPDRFSARQFPNYSSELNVNALLLGDSALYLCASSLGDDSISGNTIYFGEGSWLTVV.